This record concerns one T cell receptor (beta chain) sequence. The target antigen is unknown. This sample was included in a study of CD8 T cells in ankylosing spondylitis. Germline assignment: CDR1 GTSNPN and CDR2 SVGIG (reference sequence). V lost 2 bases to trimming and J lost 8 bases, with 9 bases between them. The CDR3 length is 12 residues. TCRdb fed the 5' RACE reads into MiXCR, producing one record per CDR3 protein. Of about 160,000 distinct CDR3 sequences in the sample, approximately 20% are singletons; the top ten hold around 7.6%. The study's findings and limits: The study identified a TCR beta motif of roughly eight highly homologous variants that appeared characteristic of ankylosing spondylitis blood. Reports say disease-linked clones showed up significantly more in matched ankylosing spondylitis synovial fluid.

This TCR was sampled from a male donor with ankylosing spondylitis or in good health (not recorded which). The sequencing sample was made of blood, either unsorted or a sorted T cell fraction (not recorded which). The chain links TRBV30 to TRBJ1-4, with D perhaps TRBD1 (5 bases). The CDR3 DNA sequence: TGTGCCTGGAGTCGGGGGGTAGAAAAACTGTTTTTT. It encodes CAWSRGVEKLFF.